A single T cell receptor beta chain is shown here with its context. The target antigen is unknown. The CDR3 contains 13 residues. V was shortened by 6 bases and J by 4 bases, with 12 bases between the two germline ends. Per germline, CDR1 MNHEY and CDR2 SVGAGI. This sample is drawn from a study of T cell responses to AZD1222 COVID-19 vaccine. Study-level points and caveats: Dominant CD4 TCR responses targeted spike regions 160-218 and 743-854. It was only a handful of AZD1222 recipients who were seropositive at baseline.

The table came from immunoSEQ multiplex PCR; TCRdb's copy has only in-frame clones and leaves some out. The table shows about 120,000 clones, with approximately 86% occurring only once. The V and J genes are TRBV6-5 and TRBJ1-1; D is uncertain. Sample: peripheral blood, taken 28 days after the second AZD1222 dose. This clonotype was sampled from an adult who received the AZD1222 COVID-19 vaccine. CDR3 DNA: TGTGCCAGCAGCGAGCCAGGCATCACTGAAGCTTTCTTT. Amino acids: CASSEPGITEAFF.